These 8 T cell receptor beta chains share one sample of origin, sequenced in a study of cytomegalovirus exposure and HLA in healthy donors. Primers for the PCR totalled 60 Vbeta and 13 Jbeta. Profiling relied on immunoSEQ multiplex PCR, and the TCRdb table lists in-frame clones only, not all of them. The sample includes hundreds of thousands of clones, about 72% of them seen just once. The sequenced sample was PBMCs. The receptors here all came from a male donor in good health and CMV-seronegative.

This chain joins TRBV28 and TRBJ2-6; 9 nucleotides match TRBD1. The CDR3 loop spans 17 amino acids. V trimming: 6 bases; J trimming: 4 bases; junction bases outside the gene matches: 10. CDR1 MDHEN and CDR2 SYDVKM come from the germline V gene. The CDR3 loop is CASSHGTGFSGANVLTF. For the CDR3, the DNA is TGTGCCAGCAGCCACGGGACAGGGTTCTCCGGGGCCAACGTCCTGACTTTC.

The chain employs TRBV2 and TRBJ1-6, with 7 positions matching TRBD1. V gave up 7 bases and J gave up 4 bases; unmatched junction bases: 7. The CDR3 runs to 15 residues. Germline CDR1 and CDR2: SNHLY and FYNNEI. CDR3 DNA sequence: TGTGCCAGCAACCGGGACAGCCGGTATAATTCACCCCTCCACTTT. This gives the protein CASNRDSRYNSPLHF. Supplemented by reference TRBV2 and TRBJ1-6, the full variable domain reads EPEVTQTPSHQVTQMGQEVILRCVPISNHLYFYWYRQILGQKVEFLVSFYNNEISEKSEIFDDQFSVERPDGSNFTLKIRSTKLEDSAMYFCASNRDSRYNSPLHFGNGTRLTVT.

Details on this clone: Other DNA sequences in the sample encode the same CDR3. The chain couples TRBV29-1 to TRBJ1-2, with 10 bases that match TRBD1. V gave up 3 bases and J gave up 8 bases; unmatched junction bases: 9. The CDR3 sequence is 14 residues long. CDR1 and CDR2 (germline): SQVTM, ANQGSEA. CDR3: CSVEAGQGTGGYTF. The CDR3 DNA reads TGCAGCGTTGAGGCGGGACAGGGGACAGGCGGCTACACCTTC.

The chain recombines TRBV7-9 with TRBJ2-5; D not resolved. This CDR3 has 12 amino acids. Trimming cost V 5 bases and J 5 bases, with 9 bases left between them. Germline loops: CDR1 SEHNR, CDR2 FQNEAQ (reference sequence). Here the CDR3 DNA reads TGTGCCAGCAGCCCCTCCCGGGAGACCCAGTACTTC. Amino acid sequence: CASSPSRETQYF. Full variable domain (rest looked up from reference TRBV7-9 and TRBJ2-5): DTGVSQNPRHKITKRGQNVTFRCDPISEHNRLYWYRQTLGQGPEFLTYFQNEAQLEKSRLLSDRFSAERPKGSFSTLEIQRTEQGDSAMYLCASSPSRETQYFGPGTRLLVL.

This chain uses TRBV2 with TRBJ2-5; 7 bases are shared with TRBD1. Germline values: CDR1 SNHLY, CDR2 FYNNEI. The CDR3 totals 16 residues. Unmatched junction bases numbered 12, after V lost 6 bases and J lost 2 bases. In DNA, the CDR3 is TGTGCCAGCAGACAAAACAGGGGAACATTTCAAGAGACCCAGTACTTC. The encoded protein is CASRQNRGTFQETQYF.

J is TRBJ1-2 and V is TRBV5-6, with TRBD1 matching over 7 bases. V was clipped by 6 bases and J by 3 bases; unmatched bases: 8. Germline values: CDR1 SGHDT, CDR2 YYEEEE. The CDR3 runs 14 residues. This chain's CDR3 is CASTLLTGDYGYTF. The DNA of the CDR3 is TGTGCCAGCACCCTGCTAACAGGGGACTATGGCTACACCTTC.

The chain links TRBV1 to TRBJ2-1; no DNA check was done on the table's D call, TRBD2. TRBV1 is described as a pseudogene. The CDR3 contains 16 residues. CDR3 residues: CTSSLLAGGPVLGQFF. For the CDR3, the DNA is TGCACCAGCAGCCTACTAGCGGGAGGGCCGGTCCTGGGGCAGTTCTTC.

The count of this clone is one. The chain carries TRBV28 and TRBJ2-3; D possibly corresponds to TRBD2 (6 bases). The V and J ends lost 3 bases and 0 bases respectively, with 10 bases between them. The germline CDR1 and CDR2 sequences are MDHEN and SYDVKM. CDR3 size: 15 residues. CDR3 in amino acids: CASSFGSGSTDTQYF. In DNA form, the CDR3 reads TGTGCCAGCAGTTTTGGCAGCGGGAGCACAGATACGCAGTATTTT.